Below, 30 T cell receptor beta chains from the same sample are listed, as sequenced in a study of T-cell memory formation after mild COVID-19. TCRdb re-analysed the 5' RACE reads in MiXCR, keeping a single row per CDR3 protein. The top ten hold approximately 12% of the sample, which has about 470,000 distinct CDR3 sequences, approximately 25% seen once. Sample: PBMCs or a T cell subset sorted from them (not recorded which). The receptor source for this set is an adult woman who had mild COVID-19 (a few samples of this study predate the infection). Cell type and time point are not known.

This clonotype has more than one count but fewer than ten. It may be a read error: a sequence one base away is much more abundant. The CDR3 nucleotides read TGTGCCAGCAGCTTAACAGGGATCTATGGCTACACCTTC. Translation gives CASSLTGIYGYTF. The genes are TRBV7-2 and TRBJ1-2; a possible D gene is TRBD1 (6 bases). The germline gives CDR1 SGHTA, CDR2 FQGNSA. The CDR3 has 13 amino acids. The V end was cut by 2 bases, the J end by 4 bases, with 8 bases between.

This clonotype occurred a few times. This chain connects TRBV7-8 to TRBJ1-2, with 10 bases identical to TRBD1. The CDR3 extends over 15 amino acids. Per the germline V gene, CDR1 is SGHVS and CDR2 is FQNEAQ. With 6 bases clipped from V and 5 bases from J, the junction kept 9 bases outside the gene matches. The CDR3 here is CASRSPGQGFYGYTF. The CDR3 coding sequence is TGTGCCAGCAGGTCCCCGGGACAGGGGTTTTATGGCTACACCTTC.

The J gene is TRBJ1-2, the V gene TRBV14, with a weak D call TRBD1 (5 bases). Looked up from germline, CDR1 is SGHDN and CDR2 is FVKESK. Trimming stripped 0 bases from V and 7 bases from J, with 12 bases between. The CDR3 runs 14 residues. The CDR3 nucleotides read TGTGCCAGCAGCCAAGAGAGGCAGGGAATTGGCTACACCTTC. This codes for CASSQERQGIGYTF.

The V and J genes are TRBV7-2 and TRBJ2-1; D is perhaps TRBD1 (7 bases). Trimming stripped 2 bases from V and 5 bases from J, with 13 bases between. Per germline, CDR1 SGHTA and CDR2 FQGNSA. CDR3 length: 15 amino acids. The CDR3: CASSLSGGGHNEQFF. The CDR3 region has the DNA TGTGCCAGCAGCTTATCCGGAGGGGGCCACAATGAGCAGTTCTTC.

Regarding this clonotype: At one of its ends the junction is not consistent with the germline gene, which may arise from a read error. The V gene is TRBV7-2, the J gene TRBJ2-1; D is possibly TRBD2 (5 bases). Per the germline V gene, CDR1 is SGHTA and CDR2 is FQGNSA. This CDR3 region has 13 residues. DNA of the CDR3: TGTGCCAGCAGCCCCACTGCGTTGGGCGGGCAGAGGTTC. Translating gives CASSPTALGGQRF.

This clonotype appeared a few times. The CDR3 reads CASSLTSGVAIQYF. The CDR3 region has the DNA TGTGCCAGCAGCTTAACTAGCGGGGTGGCCATTCAGTACTTC. V usage is TRBV7-8 and J usage is TRBJ2-4; 10 bases are shared with TRBD2. The V gene's germline CDR1 is SGHVS and CDR2 FQNEAQ. The V segment lost 2 bases and the J segment 9 bases; nucleotides outside the gene matches: 4. The CDR3 spans 14 residues. The full variable domain, completed using reference TRBV7-8 and TRBJ2-4, is GAGVSQSPRYKVAKRGQDVALRCDPISGHVSLFWYQQALGQGPEFLTYFQNEAQLDKSGLPSDRFFAERPEGSVSTLKIQRTQQEDSAVYLCASSLTSGVAIQYFGAGTRLSVL.

This clonotype was picked up a small number of times. The chain has TRBV12-3 or TRBV12-4 and TRBJ2-4; perhaps TRBD2 as D (6 bases). V lost 6 bases, J lost 0 bases, and 9 bases lay in between. This CDR3 spans 14 amino acids. Here the CDR3 reads CASSGGIAKNIQYF. CDR3 nucleotide sequence: TGTGCCAGCAGCGGGGGAATAGCCAAAAACATTCAGTACTTC.

This chain joins TRBV7-8 and TRBJ1-4, with TRBD1 matching 7 bases. J lost 12 bases, V lost 5 bases, and 6 bases had no gene match. Germline V CDR1 and CDR2: SGHVS, FQNEAQ. The CDR3 has 12 residues. Here the CDR3 reads CASSRDRVQLFF. In DNA form, the CDR3 reads TGTGCCAGCAGCAGAGACAGGGTCCAACTGTTTTTT.

The gene calls are TRBV5-1 and TRBJ2-1, with D perhaps TRBD2 (5 bases). The V and J ends lost 0 bases and 0 bases respectively, with 7 bases between them. The CDR3 consists of 15 residues. Germline CDR1 reads SGHRS; CDR2 reads YFSETQ. The CDR3 is CASSLERGSYNEQFF. DNA of the CDR3: TGCGCCAGCAGCTTGGAACGGGGCTCCTACAATGAGCAGTTCTTC.

This chain links TRBV25-1 with TRBJ2-3; D tentatively reads TRBD1 or TRBD2 (5 bases each). The germline V gene encodes CDR1 MGHDK and CDR2 SYGVNS. The V end was cut by 5 bases, the J end by 0 bases, with 12 bases between. The CDR3 totals 15 residues. CDR3 sequence: CASSRDGGSTDTQYF. CDR3 nucleotide sequence: TGTGCCAGCAGTCGGGACGGTGGTAGCACAGATACGCAGTATTTT.

This clonotype was counted only a few times. V and J are TRBV5-1 and TRBJ1-1, with 7 nucleotides matching TRBD1. Germline CDR1 SGHRS, CDR2 YFSETQ. The CDR3 contains 14 residues. After removal of 5 bases from V and 4 bases from J, the junction contained 8 bases not matched to a gene. The CDR3 DNA follows: TGCGCCAGCAGGACCGGGACAGCAACCACTGAAGCTTTCTTT. Amino acids: CASRTGTATTEAFF.

The V call is TRBV12-3 or TRBV12-4, the J call TRBJ1-1; D is perhaps TRBD1 (6 bases). The ends were cut back, 6 bases at V and 9 bases at J, with 20 bases in the middle. The CDR3 runs 14 residues. This CDR3 reads CASSPRTDFGQAFF. The CDR3 DNA follows: TGTGCCAGCAGCCCGCGGACAGACTTTGGGCAAGCTTTCTTT.

This clonotype was seen a handful of times. The rearrangement uses TRBV7-9 and TRBJ2-2, with D possibly matching TRBD1 (6 bases). Looked up from germline, CDR1 is SEHNR and CDR2 is FQNEAQ (reference sequence). Trimming pared 5 bases from V and 8 bases from J, leaving 12 bases between. The CDR3 covers 13 residues. The CDR3 bases are TGTGCCAGCAGCCCTTCACAGGGAGGGGAGCTGTTTTTT. As protein: CASSPSQGGELFF.

This clonotype was detected a few times. The rearrangement uses TRBV5-5 and TRBJ2-7, with unresolved D. Trimming pared 2 bases from V and 3 bases from J, leaving 15 bases between. The CDR3 has 15 amino acids. Germline V gene data show CDR1 as SGHKS and CDR2 as YYEKEE (reference sequence). The chain's CDR3 is CASSFGETPYYEQYF. In DNA, the CDR3 is TGTGCCAGCAGCTTTGGTGAAACCCCGTACTACGAGCAGTACTTC.

The V gene is TRBV2, the J gene TRBJ2-2; perhaps D is TRBD1 or TRBD2 (5 bases each). From germline, CDR1 is SNHLY and CDR2 FYNNEI. The CDR3 length is 15 residues. V shed 6 bases and J shed 0 bases, with 11 bases lying between them. The CDR3 nucleotides are TGTGCCAGCAGACGGGACGGGGCGAACACCGGGGAGCTGTTTTTT. Its translation is CASRRDGANTGELFF.

This clonotype has just a few counts. This chain links TRBV5-1 with TRBJ2-7; 12 bases map to TRBD1. This CDR3 spans 14 amino acids. Germline V gene lookup returns CDR1 SGHRS and CDR2 YFSETQ. The junction had 6 bases not matched to a gene; V was cut back by 4 bases and J by 7 bases. This chain's CDR3 is CASSLGQGAKEQYF. CDR3 DNA sequence: TGCGCCAGCAGCCTGGGACAGGGGGCGAAGGAGCAGTACTTC.

The V call is TRBV19, the J call TRBJ1-1; perhaps TRBD1 as D (5 bases). Germline CDR1 and CDR2: LNHDA and SQIVND (reference sequence). V was shortened by 5 bases and J by 4 bases, with 14 bases between the two germline ends. The CDR3 contains 14 residues. CDR3: CASSLGLGGTEAFF. CDR3 DNA: TGTGCCAGTAGTTTGGGACTGGGTGGCACTGAAGCTTTCTTT. The full variable domain, its missing parts supplied by reference TRBV19 and TRBJ1-1, is DGGITQSPKYLFRKEGQNVTLSCEQNLNHDAMYWYRQDPGQGLRLIYYSQIVNDFQKGDIAEGYSVSREKKESFPLTVTSAQKNPTAFYLCASSLGLGGTEAFFGQGTRLTVV.

There are a few counts of this clonotype. In nucleotides, the CDR3 is TGTGCCACCAGTCCTCTAGATGGAGATGAGCAGTTCTTC. This codes for CATSPLDGDEQFF. J is TRBJ2-1 and V is TRBV24-1; D is uncertain. CDR3 length: 13 residues. V was pared by 6 bases and J by 8 bases, with 13 bases between. The germline gives CDR1 KGHDR, CDR2 SFDVKD.

This rearrangement joins TRBV7-6 to TRBJ2-3; unclear D gene. Looked up from germline, CDR1 is SGHVS and CDR2 is FNYEAQ. CDR3 length: 14 residues. The V and J ends lost 5 bases and 2 bases respectively, with 11 bases between them. The CDR3 region is CASSPRADTDTQYF. The CDR3 DNA is TGTGCCAGCAGCCCCCGGGCGGACACAGATACGCAGTATTTT.

This clonotype turned up a few times. V gene TRBV19 combines with J gene TRBJ1-1, with TRBD1 matching over 10 bases. CDR1 LNHDA and CDR2 SQIVND come from the germline V gene (reference sequence). There are 15 residues in the CDR3. The V segment lost 4 bases and the J segment 1 base; nucleotides outside the gene matches: 3. In DNA form, the CDR3 reads TGTGCCAGTAGTAGTTGGGACAGGGGGAACACTGAAGCTTTCTTT. Translating it yields CASSSWDRGNTEAFF.

The V call is TRBV2, the J call TRBJ2-2; 14 bases line up with TRBD2. The CDR3 runs to 19 residues. Germline V gene lookup returns CDR1 SNHLY and CDR2 FYNNEI. V was clipped by 5 bases and J by 6 bases; unmatched bases: 14. CDR3 sequence reads: CASSSPVLTSGGAAGELFF. CDR3 DNA: TGTGCCAGCAGTTCCCCCGTCCTGACTAGCGGGGGGGCAGCCGGGGAGCTGTTTTTT.

This chain links TRBV24-1 with TRBJ2-5; perhaps TRBD1 as D (5 bases). Trimming removed 0 bases from V and 3 bases from J, with 13 bases in between. Germline CDR1 KGHDR, CDR2 SFDVKD. The CDR3 sequence is 16 residues long. The CDR3: CATSDLEFAGKETQYF. The DNA for the CDR3 is TGTGCCACCAGTGATTTGGAGTTTGCAGGGAAAGAGACCCAGTACTTC.

The chain employs TRBV30 and TRBJ2-7; no reliable D call. Per germline, CDR1 GTSNPN and CDR2 SVGIG (reference sequence). With 4 bases removed from V and 0 bases from J, the gap between germline ends came to 4 bases. The CDR3 extends over 11 amino acids. CDR3 sequence: CAWTHSYEQYF. The CDR3 DNA reads TGTGCCTGGACTCACTCCTACGAGCAGTACTTC.

The chain uses TRBV9 and TRBJ2-1; 10 nucleotides align to TRBD1. After removal of 0 bases from V and 3 bases from J, the junction contained 0 bases not matched to a gene. The CDR3 length is 15 residues. CDR1 SGDLS and CDR2 YYNGEE come from the germline V gene. The CDR3 DNA follows: TGTGCCAGCAGCGTAGGGACAGGGGGCTACAATGAGCAGTTCTTC. Translating gives CASSVGTGGYNEQFF.

The V gene is TRBV4-3, the J gene TRBJ2-1; TRBD1 might be the D (7 bases). From germline, CDR1 is LGHNA and CDR2 YSLEER. Trimming stripped 3 bases from V and 6 bases from J, with 12 bases between. The CDR3 covers 14 residues. In nucleotides, the CDR3 is TGCGCCAGCAGCCAGCGGGACAGAGGCAATGAGCAGTTCTTC. Encoded protein: CASSQRDRGNEQFF.

The chain has TRBV5-8 and TRBJ1-2, with D unresolved. The length of the CDR3 is 12 residues. Between the trimmed V and J ends, which lost 10 bases and 4 bases, there was a span of 14 bases. CDR1 is SGHTS, CDR2 YDEGEE, per germline. The CDR3 nucleotides read TGTGCCCGAAATAGGTACGGCTATGGCTACACCTTC. Protein sequence: CARNRYGYGYTF.

In regard to this clonotype: This likely reflects a read error, since a far larger clone is one base away. This chain uses TRBV27 with TRBJ2-5, with unresolved D. Germline assignment: CDR1 MNHEY and CDR2 SMNVEV (reference sequence). CDR3 length equals 10 residues. V was shortened by 7 bases and J by 2 bases, with 2 bases between the two germline ends. The CDR3 sequence: CASTQETQYF. The CDR3 DNA follows: TGTGCCAGCACTCAAGAGACCCAGTACTTC.

The gene calls are TRBV4-1 and TRBJ2-3, with 9 bases matching TRBD1. The trim removed 1 base at V and 0 bases at J, leaving 5 bases unmatched. This CDR3 region has 17 residues. The germline V gene encodes CDR1 MGHRA and CDR2 YSYEKL. The CDR3 loop is CASSQVTGTGSTDTQYF. The CDR3 DNA is TGCGCCAGCAGCCAAGTAACGGGGACAGGGAGCACAGATACGCAGTATTTT.

This clonotype occurred a few times. The V gene is TRBV5-1, the J gene TRBJ2-5; 8 bases align to TRBD2. Germline values: CDR1 SGHRS, CDR2 YFSETQ. V lost 5 bases and J lost 1; bases outside the gene matches: 13. This CDR3 is built from 17 residues. Here the CDR3 DNA reads TGCGCCAGCAGGGCACACCTCCGGACTAGCCCCCAAGAGACCCAGTACTTC. Translated: CASRAHLRTSPQETQYF. The full variable domain, rest sourced from reference TRBV5-1 and TRBJ2-5, is KAGVTQTPRYLIKTRGQQVTLSCSPISGHRSVSWYQQTPGQGLQFLFEYFSETQRNKGNFPGRFSGRQFSNSRSEMNVSTLELGDSALYLCASRAHLRTSPQETQYFGPGTRLLVL.

In this sample, this clonotype turned up a few times. The chain has TRBV11-3 and TRBJ1-1; D not resolved. The CDR3 loop spans 11 amino acids. Germline lookup yields CDR1 SGHNT and CDR2 YENEEA. V lost 5 bases and J 8 bases, leaving 9 bases between the germline ends. The CDR3 DNA follows: TGTGCCAGCAGCCAAACAGAAGAAGCTTTCTTT. Translated, it gives CASSQTEEAFF.